The entry below gives a single T cell receptor beta chain sequence along with its context. The assay was immunoSEQ multiplex PCR, and TCRdb's table has in-frame clones only and misses some. The sample consists of hundreds of thousands of clones, 80% to 90% of them appearing once. The sample belongs to a study of shared T cell receptors in the human thymus. These data also formed part of another study, on human thymus T cells. That source notes: It was healthy Finnish infants having corrective surgery for congenital heart defects who were the donors. Corrective cardiac surgery supplied the resected thymus tissue. Repertoires sampled from thymus and blood appeared biased in V and J gene usage.

The source of this sequence is a girl under three years old with a congenital heart defect. Sequencing used thymocytes.

In DNA, the CDR3 is TGCGCCAGCAGGCCAACAGCTAACTATGGCTACACCTTC. Amino acids: CASRPTANYGYTF. V is TRBV5-1 and J is TRBJ1-2; D unclear. Germline V CDR1 and CDR2: SGHRS, YFSETQ. The CDR3 runs to 13 residues. V lost 5 bases and J 0 bases, leaving 8 bases between the germline ends.